This passage covers 30 T cell receptor beta chains from one sample sequenced in a study of metastatic and nonmetastatic thyroid tumors. With MiXCR, TCRdb reprocessed the PCR reads. The sample holds about 22,000 clones, about 15% seen once. Not a single patient had been given any form of treatment at any point before undergoing thyroid surgery. Sequenced: tumor tissue. The origin of the receptors is a female donor with papillary thyroid cancer or a benign thyroid nodule (not recorded which). Some clones in this sample may be carry-over from other donors' samples.

This clone showed up many times. The CDR3 DNA sequence: TGTGCCAGCACCCTAAGGGGCAGCCAAGAGACCCAGTACTTC. The encoded protein is CASTLRGSQETQYF. The gene calls are TRBV12-3 or TRBV12-4 and TRBJ2-5, with D perhaps matching TRBD1 (5 bases). The CDR3 extends over 14 amino acids. Trimming removed 7 bases from V and 1 base from J, with 13 bases in between.

This clone was recorded at least ten times. The rearrangement links TRBV4-1 to TRBJ1-2, with D maybe TRBD1 (6 bases). V lost 1 base and J lost 5, with 14 bases in between. The CDR3 spans 15 residues. Germline V lookup: CDR1 MGHRA, CDR2 YSYEKL. The CDR3 protein is CASSQGSQGPYGYTF. The DNA of the CDR3 is TGCGCCAGCAGCCAAGGTTCACAGGGCCCTTATGGCTACACCTTC.

Sample share makes this clone medium-sized (0.01 to 0.1%). The chain couples TRBV4-2 to TRBJ1-3; 8 nucleotides line up with TRBD1. Germline loops: CDR1 LGHNA, CDR2 YNFKEQ. After removal of 6 bases from V and 3 bases from J, the junction contained 1 base not matched to a gene. The CDR3 has 13 residues. The CDR3 DNA is TGTGCCAGCAGGGACAGGGATGGAAACACCATATATTTT. It encodes CASRDRDGNTIYF.

The rearrangement uses TRBV6-1 and TRBJ1-1, with 7 bases matching TRBD1. This CDR3 has 15 amino acids. Germline-derived CDR1 and CDR2 are MNHNS and SASEGT. Trimming removed 7 bases from V and 0 bases from J; junction bases left unmatched: 8. DNA for the CDR3: TGTGCCAGCAACAGGGGAGTAGGGATGAACACTGAAGCTTTCTTT. This codes for CASNRGVGMNTEAFF.

This clone was seen many times. The chain combines TRBV7-9 with TRBJ2-2; D ambiguous. The CDR3 sequence is 14 residues long. The germline V and J ends were trimmed by 2 bases and 6 bases, with 10 bases remaining between them. Germline-derived CDR1 and CDR2 are SEHNR and FQNEAQ (reference sequence). The CDR3 nucleotides are TGTGCCAGCAGCTTAAGCCGCAACGCCGGGGAGCTGTTTTTT. This codes for CASSLSRNAGELFF.

This clone has a count of ten or more. The chain recombines TRBV5-1 with TRBJ1-2, with D perhaps matching TRBD1 (5 bases). The germline V gene has CDR1 SGHRS and CDR2 YFSETQ. V shed 4 bases and J shed 0 bases, with 19 bases lying between them. The CDR3 length is 17 residues. CDR3 DNA sequence: TGCGCCAGCAGCATCGGACACCGGTTGTCAGCTAACTATGGCTACACCTTC. Amino acid sequence: CASSIGHRLSANYGYTF.

This clone was counted many times. The chain employs TRBV20-1 and TRBJ2-3, with 8 bases identical to TRBD2. This CDR3 comprises 14 residues. Germline V gene sequence: CDR1 DFQATT, CDR2 SNEGSKA (reference sequence). V gave up 2 bases and J gave up 2 bases; unmatched junction bases: 3. CDR3 DNA: TGCAGTGCTAGAACGGGGGGGGACACAGATACGCAGTATTTT. Its protein product is CSARTGGDTDTQYF.

This clone has at least ten counts. This rearrangement joins TRBV19 to TRBJ2-7, with D possibly being TRBD2 (6 bases). Germline V gene lookup returns CDR1 LNHDA and CDR2 SQIVND (reference sequence). This CDR3 is built from 16 residues. V was clipped by 3 bases and J by 2 bases, with 17 bases between them. The DNA of the CDR3 is TGTGCCAGTAGTATTGATATCGGGACTGGACCCTACGAGCAGTACTTC. The encoded protein is CASSIDIGTGPYEQYF. Full variable domain (rest looked up from reference TRBV19 and TRBJ2-7): DGGITQSPKYLFRKEGQNVTLSCEQNLNHDAMYWYRQDPGQGLRLIYYSQIVNDFQKGDIAEGYSVSREKKESFPLTVTSAQKNPTAFYLCASSIDIGTGPYEQYFGPGTRLTVT.

This clone was seen many times. The CDR3 sequence: CASSSLRAASGEQYF. CDR3 coding DNA: TGTGCCAGCAGTTCCCTCCGAGCGGCCTCAGGCGAGCAGTACTTC. This sequence joins TRBV6-1 and TRBJ2-7, with D possibly being TRBD2 (5 bases). Germline CDR1 MNHNS, CDR2 SASEGT. Trimming pared 5 bases from V and 6 bases from J, leaving 20 bases between. The CDR3 extends over 15 amino acids.

This clone was detected ten times or more. The rearrangement links TRBV27 to TRBJ2-3, with 7 bases that match TRBD2. Unmatched junction bases numbered 12, after V lost 0 bases and J lost 0 bases. CDR1 is MNHEY, CDR2 SMNVEV, per germline (reference sequence). The CDR3 extends over 19 amino acids. CDR3 sequence reads: CASSLSRVGAGKSTDTQYF. CDR3 in DNA: TGTGCCAGCAGTTTATCCCGAGTTGGAGCGGGGAAAAGCACAGATACGCAGTATTTT.

This clone was detected ten times or more. The chain employs TRBV20-1 and TRBJ2-3; possibly TRBD2 for D (5 bases). The V and J ends lost 6 bases and 2 bases respectively, with 12 bases between them. The CDR3 consists of 13 residues. Germline V CDR1 and CDR2: DFQATT, SNEGSKA (reference sequence). In nucleotides, the CDR3 is TGCAGTGCCCCTGGGAGCGACACAGATACGCAGTATTTT. This translates into CSAPGSDTDTQYF.

This clone rates as medium-sized. V is TRBV2 and J is TRBJ2-5, with no clear D. This CDR3 contains 11 residues. From germline, CDR1 is SNHLY and CDR2 FYNNEI. The V and J ends lost 5 bases and 5 bases respectively, with 6 bases between them. This CDR3 is CASSPTETQYF. For the CDR3, the DNA is TGTGCCAGCAGTCCGACGGAGACCCAGTACTTC.

Ten or more counts support this clone. The chain employs TRBV6-1 and TRBJ2-2, with no clear D. The V end lost 8 bases, the J end lost 0 bases, and 10 bases lay between the germline ends. The germline V gene has CDR1 MNHNS and CDR2 SASEGT. The CDR3 covers 14 residues. Written as DNA, the CDR3 is TGTGCCAGCGTCGTGACTTCGAACACCGGGGAGCTGTTTTTT. Its translation: CASVVTSNTGELFF.

This clone was detected many times. V gene TRBV6-1 combines with J gene TRBJ2-2; 10 nucleotides line up with TRBD1. CDR1 and CDR2 (germline): MNHNS, SASEGT. Germline trimming cut 1 base from V and 4 bases from J; bases unmatched to any gene: 0. The CDR3 is 15 amino acids. The CDR3 here is CASSEGTGGTGELFF. CDR3 bases: TGTGCCAGCAGTGAAGGGACAGGGGGCACCGGGGAGCTGTTTTTT.

This clone was counted at least ten times. The chain carries TRBV11-3 and TRBJ2-1, with TRBD2 matching over 10 bases. V shed 5 bases and J 7 bases; nucleotides not matched to a gene: 8. There are 15 residues in the CDR3. Germline loops: CDR1 SGHNT, CDR2 YENEEA. The CDR3 DNA sequence: TGTGCCAGCAGCCCCGGTGATAGCGGGAGGAATGAGCAGTTCTTC. Translation gives CASSPGDSGRNEQFF.

This clone was observed many times. The genes are TRBV12-3 or TRBV12-4 and TRBJ2-3, with 8 bases that match TRBD2. V lost 7 bases, J lost 2 bases, and 11 bases stayed unmatched. The length of the CDR3 is 16 residues. The CDR3 reads CASTNRGGHNTDTQYF. As DNA, the CDR3 is TGTGCCAGCACCAACCGGGGGGGGCATAACACAGATACGCAGTATTTT.

V gene TRBV20-1 combines with J gene TRBJ2-7; TRBD2 is a possible D gene (6 bases). This CDR3 is built from 16 residues. Germline CDR1 DFQATT, CDR2 SNEGSKA (reference sequence). V lost 5 bases, J lost 3 bases, and 23 bases lay in between. The DNA of the CDR3 is TGCAGTGCTGCGAGTACTAGCTGGGGCATGTACTACGAGCAGTACTTC. This gives the protein CSAASTSWGMYYEQYF.

This clone was counted many times. The CDR3 region has the DNA TGTGCCAGCAGCTTAGCCGTCGTCAGCTCTGGAAACACCATATATTTT. It yields the protein CASSLAVVSSGNTIYF. This chain links TRBV11-3 with TRBJ1-3; unclear D gene. V was trimmed by 1 base and J by 0 bases, leaving 10 bases between them. The CDR3 covers 16 residues. From germline, CDR1 is SGHNT and CDR2 YENEEA.

In this sample, this clone turned up many times. This CDR3 is CASSLRGSGGELFF. The CDR3 DNA reads TGCGCCAGCAGCTTACGGGGTTCGGGCGGGGAGCTGTTTTTT. The chain uses TRBV5-1 and TRBJ2-2; maybe TRBD2 (5 bases). V was shortened by 2 bases and J by 7 bases, with 12 bases between the two germline ends. The CDR3 has 14 residues. Germline CDR1 SGHRS, CDR2 YFSETQ.

This clone was detected many times. J is TRBJ2-3 and V is TRBV30, with 8 bases identical to TRBD2. This CDR3 has 15 residues. The junction had 5 bases not matched to a gene; V was cut back by 2 bases and J by 1 base. Per the germline V gene, CDR1 is GTSNPN and CDR2 is SVGIG (reference sequence). The CDR3 DNA follows: TGTGCCTGGAGTAACGCAGCGGGGGGCACAGATACGCAGTATTTT. Translation: CAWSNAAGGTDTQYF.

This clone occurred many times. The V gene is TRBV28, the J gene TRBJ1-2, with D tentatively TRBD1 (6 bases). Germline values: CDR1 MDHEN, CDR2 SYDVKM. The ends were cut back, 2 bases at V and 3 bases at J, with 7 bases in the middle. The CDR3 is made up of 13 amino acids. For the CDR3, the DNA is TGTGCCAGCAGTTTAACAGGGTACTATGGCTACACCTTC. This gives the protein CASSLTGYYGYTF.

In this sample, this clone is medium-sized. This chain joins TRBV28 and TRBJ2-1; 11 positions agree with TRBD2. Trimming at V came to 4 bases and at J to 9 bases, leaving 2 bases not matched to a gene. Germline assignment: CDR1 MDHEN and CDR2 SYDVKM. This CDR3 is 13 amino acids long. CDR3 sequence reads: CASSWGTSGEQFF. CDR3 DNA sequence: TGTGCCAGCAGTTGGGGGACTAGCGGTGAGCAGTTCTTC.

In the case of this clone: One end of the junction varies from germline; a read error may be responsible. DNA of the CDR3: TGTGCCTGCAGCCAATTGGGGGCCTCACAGGCTAACTATGGCTACACCTTC. Protein: CACSQLGASQANYGYTF. The gene calls are TRBV7-6 and TRBJ1-2; D possibly corresponds to TRBD1 (6 bases). Germline V lookup: CDR1 SGHVS, CDR2 FNYEAQ. CDR3 length equals 17 residues.

This clone was counted only a few times. The chain combines TRBV29-1 with TRBJ1-2; unclear D gene. This CDR3 region has 15 residues. The germline CDR1 and CDR2 sequences are SQVTM and ANQGSEA. Between the trimmed V and J ends, which lost 3 bases and 0 bases, there was a span of 14 bases. The CDR3 nucleotides are TGCAGCGTTGATGCTCAGCCCCCAGCTAACTATGGCTACACCTTC. Its protein product is CSVDAQPPANYGYTF.

This clone was seen ten or more times. V is TRBV7-2 and J is TRBJ2-1; 8 bases match TRBD2. The CDR3 runs to 16 residues. From germline, CDR1 is SGHTA and CDR2 FQGNSA. V was clipped by 4 bases and J by 4 bases; unmatched bases: 9. CDR3: CASSSLGTSMYNEQFF. Written as DNA, the CDR3 is TGTGCCAGCAGCTCCCTCGGGACTAGTATGTACAATGAGCAGTTCTTC.

This clone was detected ten times or more. This rearrangement joins TRBV3-1 to TRBJ2-7; D is possibly TRBD1 (5 bases). CDR3 length: 16 amino acids. Trimming removed 0 bases at V and 2 bases at J, with 14 bases between. Looked up from germline, CDR1 is LGHDT and CDR2 is YNNKEL (reference sequence). The chain's CDR3 is CASSQDIGQKAYEQYF. In nucleotides, the CDR3 is TGTGCCAGCAGCCAAGATATAGGACAAAAGGCCTACGAGCAGTACTTC.

This clone has ten or more counts. The gene calls are TRBV19 and TRBJ1-1; no clear D. The CDR3 spans 13 residues. V lost 6 bases, J lost 3 bases, and 11 bases lay in between. CDR1 is LNHDA and CDR2 is SQIVND in the germline V gene (reference sequence). In DNA, the CDR3 is TGTGCCAGTAGCTACATGAGGGACACTGAAGCTTTCTTT. It translates to CASSYMRDTEAFF.

This clone was seen repeatedly, ten times or more. CDR3 loop: CASSPQGAGNEQFF. The CDR3 coding sequence is TGTGCCAGCAGCCCTCAGGGGGCAGGCAATGAGCAGTTCTTC. V is TRBV7-9 and J is TRBJ2-1; 8 bases are shared with TRBD1. CDR1 and CDR2 from the germline V gene are SEHNR and FQNEAQ (reference sequence). The CDR3 is made up of 14 amino acids. Losses at the gene ends were 5 bases for V and 6 bases for J; bases not matched to a gene: 6.

This clone was detected many times. J is TRBJ2-1 and V is TRBV6-5, with D uncertain. In germline, CDR1 is MNHEY, CDR2 SVGAGI. The CDR3 has 15 residues. Trimming pared 0 bases from V and 5 bases from J, leaving 11 bases between. The CDR3, as DNA: TGTGCCAGCAGTTACTCGGGCGCTCTTCACAATGAGCAGTTCTTC. This encodes CASSYSGALHNEQFF.

There are many counts of this clone. The V gene is TRBV7-9, the J gene TRBJ2-3, with D unclear. CDR3 length: 13 residues. CDR1 and CDR2 from the germline V gene are SEHNR and FQNEAQ (reference sequence). V dropped 0 bases and J dropped 4 bases, with 5 bases sitting between them. This CDR3 is CASSLAQSDTQYF. The CDR3 DNA reads as TGTGCCAGCAGCTTAGCGCAGTCAGATACGCAGTATTTT.